The clone carrying this T cell receptor (beta chain) turned up a few times. The data were taken from a study of T cells after yellow fever vaccination. Study-level background: Where fractions had low cell numbers, libraries were prepared from them with the SMART-Seq v4 Ultra Low Input RNA kit.

TCRdb reanalysed the 5' RACE reads using MiXCR and keeps one entry per CDR3 protein. This table has more than 350,000 distinct CDR3 sequences, around a tenth appearing once. The CDR3 is made up of 11 amino acids. J gave up 10 bases and V 5 bases, and 3 bases lay outside the gene matches. Germline CDR1 and CDR2: SGHAT and FQNNGV. The chain uses TRBV11-2 and TRBJ2-5, with 8 bases fitting TRBD2. Sequenced here: PBMCs, sampled on the day of the first yellow fever vaccination. The source is a young man who received the YFV17D yellow fever vaccine. The CDR3 DNA reads as TGTGCCAGCAGCCTCGGGGGGGACCAGTACTTC. Translated: CASSLGGDQYF.